A single TCR beta chain is shown here with its context. The V and J ends lost 9 bases and 1 base respectively, with 11 bases between them. Germline CDR1 KGHDR, CDR2 SFDVKD. CDR3 length: 14 residues. The data are from a study of blood T cell repertoires in COVID-19. About the study: Some COVID-19 samples were acute and others convalescent; all came from the United States, Italy and Spain.

Some clones are missing from TCRdb's copy, which holds only in-frame ones; the method was immunoSEQ multiplex PCR. The repertoire holds about 87,000 clones, with 60% to 80% as singletons. The V and J genes are TRBV24-1 and TRBJ2-2; a possible D gene is TRBD2 (6 bases). The receptor was isolated from a woman aged 45-60 years with acute or convalescent COVID-19. Input material: peripheral blood. CDR3 residues: CATGGTENTGELFF. Here the CDR3 DNA reads TGTGCCACCGGGGGGACCGAGAACACCGGGGAGCTGTTTTTT.